These 10 T cell receptor beta chains were all obtained from the same sample, sequenced in a study of early T cells in non-severe SARS-CoV-2 infection. TCRdb re-called the 5' RACE reads through MiXCR, storing one row per CDR3 protein. The repertoire holds approximately 67,000 distinct CDR3 sequences, with roughly 10% as singletons. Sequencing input: whole blood. The source of these receptors is an adult who was a healthcare worker with PCR-confirmed SARS-CoV-2 infection or an uninfected control (not recorded which).

This clonotype was detected ten times or more. The rearrangement joins TRBV3-1 to TRBJ2-6, with D unclear. The CDR3 totals 19 residues. Germline assignment: CDR1 LGHDT and CDR2 YNNKEL (reference sequence). With 1 base removed from V and 0 bases from J, the gap between germline ends came to 16 bases. DNA of the CDR3: TGTGCCAGCAGCCAAGTCTGGCAGGCAATGCACTCTGGGGCCAACGTCCTGACTTTC. Translating it yields CASSQVWQAMHSGANVLTF.

This clonotype has at least ten counts. The chain is built from TRBV7-9 and TRBJ2-7; 10 bases match TRBD1. The germline V gene has CDR1 SEHNR and CDR2 FQNEAQ (reference sequence). V gave up 8 bases and J gave up 5 bases; unmatched junction bases: 12. The CDR3 consists of 15 residues. The CDR3 DNA sequence: TGTGCCAGCTTGGGGTCGGGGACAGGGGTCAACGAGCAGTACTTC. Protein: CASLGSGTGVNEQYF.

This chain links TRBV6-6 with TRBJ1-4; 8 bases align to TRBD1. From germline, CDR1 is MNHNY and CDR2 SVGAGI (reference sequence). CDR3 length: 12 residues. The V and J ends lost 7 bases and 8 bases, in that order; junction bases with no gene match: 3. The CDR3 loop reads CASNDRGEKLFF. CDR3 in DNA: TGTGCCAGCAATGACAGGGGCGAAAAACTGTTTTTT.

In this sample, this clonotype turned up many times. V usage is TRBV5-4 and J usage is TRBJ2-3, with unresolved D. CDR1 and CDR2 (germline): SGHNT, YYREEE (reference sequence). V was cut by 0 bases and J by 6 bases, with 5 bases left in between. The CDR3 consists of 12 residues. The CDR3 DNA is TGTGCCAGCAGCTTGGCCAGGGATACGCAGTATTTT. Amino acids: CASSLARDTQYF.

The chain uses TRBV29-1 and TRBJ2-1; 7 positions match TRBD1. The CDR3 contains 12 residues. V shed 6 bases and J 7 bases; nucleotides not matched to a gene: 6. CDR1 is SQVTM and CDR2 is ANQGSEA in the germline V gene. CDR3 in amino acids: CSVRDSSNEQFF. The CDR3 DNA reads TGCAGCGTGAGGGACAGTTCTAATGAGCAGTTCTTC.

The chain links TRBV27 to TRBJ1-2, with D unclear. CDR1 and CDR2 from the germline V gene are MNHEY and SMNVEV (reference sequence). The CDR3 consists of 13 residues. V was trimmed by 2 bases and J by 1 base, leaving 5 bases between them. CDR3 in DNA: TGTGCCAGCAGTTTAAGGAGTAACTATGGCTACACCTTC. This codes for CASSLRSNYGYTF.

In its sample, this clonotype was seen a few times. The chain uses TRBV4-1 and TRBJ2-1; 8 bases line up with TRBD2. There are 16 residues in the CDR3. Losses at the gene ends were 1 base for V and 1 base for J; bases not matched to a gene: 3. Per germline, CDR1 MGHRA and CDR2 YSYEKL. CDR3 in DNA: TGCGCCAGCAGCCAAGCTAGCGGGTTTTCCTACAATGAGCAGTTCTTC. Translating it yields CASSQASGFSYNEQFF.

This clonotype has more than one count but fewer than ten. The chain couples TRBV10-3 to TRBJ2-1, with TRBD1 matching over 7 bases. CDR1 ENHRY and CDR2 SYGVKD come from the germline V gene. After removal of 6 bases from V and 9 bases from J, the junction contained 5 bases not matched to a gene. The length of the CDR3 is 12 residues. The CDR3: CAISRQGSEQFF. The CDR3 DNA follows: TGTGCCATCAGCCGACAGGGTAGTGAGCAGTTCTTC.

This clonotype appeared many times. V usage is TRBV7-3 and J usage is TRBJ2-7; a possible D gene is TRBD2 (6 bases). The CDR3 has 13 residues. Germline V lookup: CDR1 SGHTA, CDR2 FQGTGA. Trimming left V 4 bases short and J 7 bases short, with 14 bases between. The CDR3 DNA reads as TGTGCCAGCAGCTCCCGGCCCGCGGGGGAGCAGTACTTC. Its translation is CASSSRPAGEQYF.

This clonotype has a single count. The chain employs TRBV12-3 or TRBV12-4 and TRBJ2-7; D possibly corresponds to TRBD1 (5 bases). V was shortened by 4 bases and J by 5 bases, with 18 bases between the two germline ends. The CDR3 covers 15 residues. This CDR3 reads CASSSVDRFMDEQYF. CDR3 bases: TGTGCCAGCAGTTCCGTCGACAGATTTATGGACGAGCAGTACTTC.